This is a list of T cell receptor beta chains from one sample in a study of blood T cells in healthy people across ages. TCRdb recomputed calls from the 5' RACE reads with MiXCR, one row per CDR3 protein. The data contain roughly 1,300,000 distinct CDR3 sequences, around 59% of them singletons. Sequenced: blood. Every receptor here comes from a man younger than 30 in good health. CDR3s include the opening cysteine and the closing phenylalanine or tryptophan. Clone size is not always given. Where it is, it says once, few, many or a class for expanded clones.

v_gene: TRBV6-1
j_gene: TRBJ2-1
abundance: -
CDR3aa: CATQQGTGTGYNEQFF

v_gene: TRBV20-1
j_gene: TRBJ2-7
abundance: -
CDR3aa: CSAWAGSGRAYEQYF

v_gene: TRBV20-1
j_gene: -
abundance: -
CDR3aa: CSAKGGGRDEQYF

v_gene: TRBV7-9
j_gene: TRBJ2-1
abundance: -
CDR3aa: CASSASRTGDGHNEQFF

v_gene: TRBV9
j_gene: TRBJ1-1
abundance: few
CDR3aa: CASSVGVRGRTEAFF

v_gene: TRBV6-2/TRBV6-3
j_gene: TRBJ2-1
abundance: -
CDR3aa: CASTGTSGRVNEQFF

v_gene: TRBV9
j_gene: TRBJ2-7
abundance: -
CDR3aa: CASSPIYRGYEQYF

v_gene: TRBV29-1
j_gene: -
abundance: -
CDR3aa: CSVQQGAVGETQYF

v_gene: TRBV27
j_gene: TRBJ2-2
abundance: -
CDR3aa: CASSYLQGNTGELFF

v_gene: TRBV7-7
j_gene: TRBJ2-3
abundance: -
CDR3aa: CASSAQVGTDTQYF

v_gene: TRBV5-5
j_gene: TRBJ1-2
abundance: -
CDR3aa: CASSEEGTGTDYGYTF

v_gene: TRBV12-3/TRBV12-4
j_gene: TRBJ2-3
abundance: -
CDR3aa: CASSFGSGSFDTQYF

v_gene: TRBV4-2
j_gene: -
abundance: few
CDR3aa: CASSQDRGLPHEQYF

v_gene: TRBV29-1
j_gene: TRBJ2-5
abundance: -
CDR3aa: CSVFPRRQETQYF

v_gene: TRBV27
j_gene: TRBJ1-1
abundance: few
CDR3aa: CASSLGPMNTEAFF

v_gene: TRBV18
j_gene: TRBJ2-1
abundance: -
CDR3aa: CASSPGATPPNEQFF

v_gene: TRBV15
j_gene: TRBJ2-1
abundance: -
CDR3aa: CATSRGVTSGLDEQFF

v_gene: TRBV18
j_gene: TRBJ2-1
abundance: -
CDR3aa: CASSPTRVNEQFF

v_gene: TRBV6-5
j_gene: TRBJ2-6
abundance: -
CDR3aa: CASKTGGEPGANVLTF

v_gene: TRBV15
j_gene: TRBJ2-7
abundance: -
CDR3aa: CATSTWSRDEQYF

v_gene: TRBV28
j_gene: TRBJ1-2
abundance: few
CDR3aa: CASRGADRLYGYTF

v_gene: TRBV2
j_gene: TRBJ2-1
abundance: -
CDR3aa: CAGSHRAYHNEQFF

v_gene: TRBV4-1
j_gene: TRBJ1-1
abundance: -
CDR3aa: CASRTIAGANTEAFF

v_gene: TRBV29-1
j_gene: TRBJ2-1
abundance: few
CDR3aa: CSVEDSTSGSRYEQFF

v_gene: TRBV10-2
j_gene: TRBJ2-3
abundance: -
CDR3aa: CASSELPRGTDTQYF

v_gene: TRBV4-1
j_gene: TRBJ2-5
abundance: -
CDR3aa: CASSHPGQVGETQYF

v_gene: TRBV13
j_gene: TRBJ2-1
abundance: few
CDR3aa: CASSWGLANPEQFF

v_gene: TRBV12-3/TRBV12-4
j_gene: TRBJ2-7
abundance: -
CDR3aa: CASSSDREQYF

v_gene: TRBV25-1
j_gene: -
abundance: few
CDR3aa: CASSPLGTGTYEQYF

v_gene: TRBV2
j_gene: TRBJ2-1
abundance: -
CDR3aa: CASSVDGEGAGNEQFF

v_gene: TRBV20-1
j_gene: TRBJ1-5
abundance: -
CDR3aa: CSAPGPGDQPQHF

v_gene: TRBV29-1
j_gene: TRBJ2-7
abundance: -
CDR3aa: CSVASTPYEQYF

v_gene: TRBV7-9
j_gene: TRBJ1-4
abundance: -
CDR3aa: CASSPRDSRKIATNEKLFF

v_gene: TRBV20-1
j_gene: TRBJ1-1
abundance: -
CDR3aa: CSARPRYGGRVNTEAFF

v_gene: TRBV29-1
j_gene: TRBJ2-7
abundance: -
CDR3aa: CSVGGRNSLEQYF

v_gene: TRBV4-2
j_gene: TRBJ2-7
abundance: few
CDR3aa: CATSHRKRGIYEQYF

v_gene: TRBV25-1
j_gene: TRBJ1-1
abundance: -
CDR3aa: CASSEVKTGAFTEAFF

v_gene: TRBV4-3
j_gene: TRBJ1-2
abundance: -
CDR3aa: CASSRGGQRIGGYTF

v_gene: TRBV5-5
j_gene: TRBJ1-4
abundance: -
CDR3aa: CASSSTGTGTEKLFF

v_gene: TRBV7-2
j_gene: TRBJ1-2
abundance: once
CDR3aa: CASSYRTGNNYGYTF

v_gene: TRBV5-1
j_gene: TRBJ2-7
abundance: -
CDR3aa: CASSHGTTSYEQYF

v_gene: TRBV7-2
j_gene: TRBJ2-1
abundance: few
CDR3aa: CASSLSVTYGGSYNEQFF

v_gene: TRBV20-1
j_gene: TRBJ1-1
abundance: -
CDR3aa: CSARVSGGGEAFF

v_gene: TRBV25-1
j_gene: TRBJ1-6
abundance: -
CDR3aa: CASIPGQGNSPLHF

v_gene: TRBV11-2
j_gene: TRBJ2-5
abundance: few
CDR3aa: CASSITGTSVSEQYF

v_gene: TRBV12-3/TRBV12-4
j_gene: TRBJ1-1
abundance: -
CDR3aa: CASSLQGVVYSAFF

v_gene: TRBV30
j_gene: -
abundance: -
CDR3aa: CAWSVLRGPGLAVQQETQYF

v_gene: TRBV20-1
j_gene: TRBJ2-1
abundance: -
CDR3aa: CSVSLLAGQNNEQFF

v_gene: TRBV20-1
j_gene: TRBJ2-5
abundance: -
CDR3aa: CSASNRKGGETQYF

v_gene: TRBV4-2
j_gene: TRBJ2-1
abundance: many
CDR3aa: CASSQDRASGRSVQFF